The T cell receptor (beta chain) under discussion was sequenced for a study of PD-L1 blockade in urothelial cancer. Whole-study context: The patients first took atezolizumab around 2014, receiving 1,200 mg intravenously every 3 weeks. Bladder-origin urothelial cancer in males covered about 85% of the 29 patients. The analyses of blood took place 3 weeks (second dose) and 6 weeks after treatment start.

The table came from immunoSEQ multiplex PCR; TCRdb's copy has only in-frame clones and leaves some out. This table has tens of thousands of clones, approximately 86% appearing once. As regards this clone: Its antigen is as yet unknown.

Trimming removed 2 bases from V and 0 bases from J, with 11 bases in between. The V gene's germline CDR1 is KGHSH and CDR2 LQKENI. The CDR3 extends over 16 amino acids. Time point meaning: peripheral blood 6 weeks after treatment start. Points from the study as a whole: By 3 weeks, tumor-associated blood clones had expanded more in durable-benefit patients.

The sequences come from PBMCs, collected around atezolizumab (anti-PD-L1) treatment. The TCR was taken from a man in his 60s with urothelial cancer. This chain links TRBV18 with TRBJ2-1; possible D gene TRBD1, 5 bases. The CDR3 protein is CASSPGSQGSYNEQFF. For the CDR3, the DNA is TGTGCCAGCTCACCAGGGTCCCAGGGCTCCTACAATGAGCAGTTCTTC.